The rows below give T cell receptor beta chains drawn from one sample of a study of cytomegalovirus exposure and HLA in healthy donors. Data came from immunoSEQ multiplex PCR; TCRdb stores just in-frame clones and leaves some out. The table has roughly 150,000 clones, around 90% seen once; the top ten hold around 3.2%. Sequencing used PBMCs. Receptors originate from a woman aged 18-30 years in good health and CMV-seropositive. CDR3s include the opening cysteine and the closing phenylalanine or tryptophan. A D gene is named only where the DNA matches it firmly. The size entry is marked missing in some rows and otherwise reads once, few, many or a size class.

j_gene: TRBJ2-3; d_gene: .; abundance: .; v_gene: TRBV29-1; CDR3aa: CSVDIILMNTDTQYF; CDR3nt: TGCAGCGTTGACATAATACTAATGAACACAGATACGCAGTATTTT
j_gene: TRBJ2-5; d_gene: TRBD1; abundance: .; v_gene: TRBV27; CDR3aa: CASSRGTGGETQYF; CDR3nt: TGTGCCAGCAGTAGGGGGACAGGGGGGGAGACCCAGTACTTC
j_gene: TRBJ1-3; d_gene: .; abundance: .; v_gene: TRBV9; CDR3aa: CASSLGGTSGNTIYF; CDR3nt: TGTGCCAGCAGCTTGGGGGGGACCTCTGGAAACACCATATATTTT
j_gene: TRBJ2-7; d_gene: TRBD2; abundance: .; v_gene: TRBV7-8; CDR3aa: CASSLGVSSGSRYEQYF; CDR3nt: TGTGCCAGCAGCTTGGGCGTATCTAGCGGGAGTAGGTACGAGCAGTACTTC
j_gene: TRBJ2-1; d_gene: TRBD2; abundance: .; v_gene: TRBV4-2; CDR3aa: CASSQGLAGVHNEQFF; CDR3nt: TGTGCCAGCAGCCAAGGACTTGCGGGAGTACACAATGAGCAGTTCTTC
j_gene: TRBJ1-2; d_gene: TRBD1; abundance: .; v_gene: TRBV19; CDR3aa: CASTQSPGQGYGYTF; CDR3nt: TGTGCCAGTACCCAATCCCCGGGACAGGGGTATGGCTACACCTTC
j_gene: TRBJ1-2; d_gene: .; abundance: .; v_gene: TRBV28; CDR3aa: CASSLFSRGRLNYGYTF; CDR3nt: TGTGCCAGCAGTTTGTTCTCGCGGGGCCGCCTTAACTATGGCTACACCTTC
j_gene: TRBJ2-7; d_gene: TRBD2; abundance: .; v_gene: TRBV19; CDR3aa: CASSPGRASGTYEQYF; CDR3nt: TGTGCCAGTAGTCCCGGCAGGGCTAGCGGGACTTACGAGCAGTACTTC
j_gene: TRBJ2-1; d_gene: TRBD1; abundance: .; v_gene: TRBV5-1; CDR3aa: CASSWGTGRKFNEQFF; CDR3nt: TGCGCCAGCAGCTGGGGGACAGGGAGAAAGTTCAATGAGCAGTTCTTC
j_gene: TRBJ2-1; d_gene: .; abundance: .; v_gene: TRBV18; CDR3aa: CASSPIRENNEQFF; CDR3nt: TGTGCCAGCTCACCAATTCGGGAGAACAATGAGCAGTTCTTC
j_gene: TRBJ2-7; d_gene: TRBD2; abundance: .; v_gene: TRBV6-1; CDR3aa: CASRAPWASGYEQYF; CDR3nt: TGTGCCAGCAGGGCTCCGTGGGCTAGCGGGTACGAGCAGTACTTC
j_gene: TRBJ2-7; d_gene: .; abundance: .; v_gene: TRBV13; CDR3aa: CASSASSYEQYF; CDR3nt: TGTGCCAGCAGCGCGAGCTCCTACGAGCAGTACTTC
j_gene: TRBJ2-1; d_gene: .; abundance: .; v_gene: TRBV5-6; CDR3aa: CASSPPREFTYNEQFF; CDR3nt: TGTGCCAGCAGCCCCCCCCGGGAGTTCACCTACAATGAGCAGTTCTTC
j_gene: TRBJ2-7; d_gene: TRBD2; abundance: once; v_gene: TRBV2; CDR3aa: CASSFANVGLAGVSAYEQYF; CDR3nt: TGTGCCAGCAGTTTTGCCAACGTAGGACTAGCGGGAGTTTCGGCCTACGAGCAGTACTTC
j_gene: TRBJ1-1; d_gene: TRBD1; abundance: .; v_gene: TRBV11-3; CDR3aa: CASSLTWTGDTEAFF; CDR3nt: TGTGCCAGCAGCTTGACATGGACAGGGGACACTGAAGCTTTCTTT
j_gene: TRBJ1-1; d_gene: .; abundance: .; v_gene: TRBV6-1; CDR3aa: CASSFAVNTEAFF; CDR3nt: TGTGCCAGCAGCTTCGCAGTGAACACTGAAGCTTTCTTT
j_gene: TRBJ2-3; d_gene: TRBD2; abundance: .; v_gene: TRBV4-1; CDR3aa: CASSQGTGLNTDTQYF; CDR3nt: TGCGCCAGCAGCCAAGGGACGGGACTAAACACAGATACGCAGTATTTT
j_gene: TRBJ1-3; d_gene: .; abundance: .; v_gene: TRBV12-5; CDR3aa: CASGLTAGTGNTIYF; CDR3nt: TGTGCTAGTGGTTTGACAGCAGGAACTGGAAACACCATATATTTT
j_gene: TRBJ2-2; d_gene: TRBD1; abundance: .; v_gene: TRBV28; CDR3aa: CASSSTGTGNTGELFF; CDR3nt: TGTGCCAGCAGTTCAACCGGGACAGGGAACACCGGGGAGCTGTTTTTT
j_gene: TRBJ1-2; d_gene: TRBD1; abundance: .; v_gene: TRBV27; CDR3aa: CASTDPGQTYGYTF; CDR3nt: TGTGCCAGCACCGATCCGGGACAGACCTATGGCTACACCTTC
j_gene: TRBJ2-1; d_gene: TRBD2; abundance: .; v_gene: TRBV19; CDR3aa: CASTAGGYNEQFF; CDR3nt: TGTGCCAGTACTGCGGGGGGGTACAATGAGCAGTTCTTC
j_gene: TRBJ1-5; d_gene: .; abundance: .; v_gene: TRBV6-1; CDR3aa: CASRVQGDQPQHF; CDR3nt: TGTGCCAGCAGGGTCCAGGGCGATCAGCCCCAGCATTTT
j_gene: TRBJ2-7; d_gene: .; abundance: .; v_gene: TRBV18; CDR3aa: CASSPDAQLSYEQYF; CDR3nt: TGTGCCAGCTCACCAGATGCACAGCTCTCCTACGAGCAGTACTTC
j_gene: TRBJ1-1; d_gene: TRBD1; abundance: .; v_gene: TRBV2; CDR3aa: CASKNQGGTEAFF; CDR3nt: TGTGCCAGCAAAAATCAGGGGGGCACTGAAGCTTTCTTT
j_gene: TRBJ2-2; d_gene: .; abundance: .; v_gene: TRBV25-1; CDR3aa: CASSDLLVRTGELFF; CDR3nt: TGTGCCAGCAGTGACCTTCTAGTACGGACCGGGGAGCTGTTTTTT
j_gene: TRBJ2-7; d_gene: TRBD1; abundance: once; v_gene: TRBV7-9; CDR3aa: CASSFPDRGGAGLTYEQYF; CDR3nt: TGTGCCAGCAGCTTTCCGGACAGGGGGGGAGCGGGACTAACCTACGAGCAGTACTTC
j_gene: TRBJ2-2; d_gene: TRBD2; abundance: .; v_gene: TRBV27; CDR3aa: CASVGVAGDTGELFF; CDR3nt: TGTGCCAGCGTGGGGGTAGCGGGAGACACCGGGGAGCTGTTTTTT
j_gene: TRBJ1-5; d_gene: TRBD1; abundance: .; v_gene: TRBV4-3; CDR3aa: CASSQVRDRNQPQHF; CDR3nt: TGCGCCAGCAGCCAAGTAAGGGACAGAAATCAGCCCCAGCATTTT
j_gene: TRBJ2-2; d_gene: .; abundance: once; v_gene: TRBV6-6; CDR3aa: CASSYRGNTGELFF; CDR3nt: TGTGCCAGCAGTTACAGGGGGAACACCGGGGAGCTGTTTTTT
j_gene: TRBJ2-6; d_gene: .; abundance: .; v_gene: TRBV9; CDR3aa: CASSLTGSGANVLTF; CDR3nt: TGTGCCAGCAGCCTTACAGGGTCCGGGGCCAACGTCCTGACTTTC
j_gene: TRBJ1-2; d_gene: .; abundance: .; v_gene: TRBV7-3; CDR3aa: CASSLTSAGEGYTF; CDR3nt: TGTGCCAGCAGCTTAACATCGGCAGGGGAAGGCTACACCTTC
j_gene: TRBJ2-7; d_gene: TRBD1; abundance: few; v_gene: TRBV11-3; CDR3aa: CASSQIRDSSYEQYF; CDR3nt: TGTGCCAGCAGCCAAATCCGGGACAGCTCCTACGAGCAGTACTTC
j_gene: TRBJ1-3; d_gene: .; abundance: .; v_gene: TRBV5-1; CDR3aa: CASSLVAGLSGNTIYF; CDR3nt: TGCGCCAGCAGCTTGGTGGCGGGACTCTCTGGAAACACCATATATTTT
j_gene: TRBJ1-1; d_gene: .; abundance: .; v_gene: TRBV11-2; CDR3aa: CASSLVRGIEAFF; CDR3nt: TGTGCCAGCAGCTTAGTCAGGGGTATTGAAGCTTTCTTT
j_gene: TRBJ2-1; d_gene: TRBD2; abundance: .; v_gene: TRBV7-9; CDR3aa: CASSLDQAGPYNEQFF; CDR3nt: TGTGCCAGCAGCTTAGATCAAGCGGGGCCGTACAATGAGCAGTTCTTC
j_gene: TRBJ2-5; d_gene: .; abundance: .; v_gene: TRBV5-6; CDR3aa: CASSLAGGGGRETQYF; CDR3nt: TGTGCCAGCAGCTTGGCCGGAGGGGGCGGGCGAGAGACCCAGTACTTC
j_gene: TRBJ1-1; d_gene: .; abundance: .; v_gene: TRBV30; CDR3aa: CAWSRGGTEAFF; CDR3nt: TGTGCCTGGTCCCGGGGGGGGACAGAAGCTTTCTTT
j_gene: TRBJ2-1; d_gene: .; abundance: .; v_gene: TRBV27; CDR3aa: CASSPRDVVYNEQFF; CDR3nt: TGTGCCAGCAGTCCGCGGGACGTAGTTTACAATGAGCAGTTCTTC
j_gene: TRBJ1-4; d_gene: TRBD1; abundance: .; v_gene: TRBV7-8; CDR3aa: CASSLDRLNEKLFF; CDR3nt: TGTGCCAGCAGCTTGGACAGGCTAAATGAAAAACTGTTTTTT
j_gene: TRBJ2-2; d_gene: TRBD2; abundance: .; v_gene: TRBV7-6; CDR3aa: CASSLWGPSGISGSGELFF; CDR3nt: TGTGCCAGCAGCTTATGGGGGCCTAGCGGGATTAGTGGATCCGGGGAGCTGTTTTTT
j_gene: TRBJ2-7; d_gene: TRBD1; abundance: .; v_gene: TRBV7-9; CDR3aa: CASSPVRWTGSYEQYF; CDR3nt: TGTGCCAGCAGCCCCGTCCGTTGGACAGGGTCCTACGAGCAGTACTTC
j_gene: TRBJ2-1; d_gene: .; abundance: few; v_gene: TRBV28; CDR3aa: CASSSGGKDEQFF; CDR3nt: TGTGCCAGCAGTTCCGGGGGTAAGGATGAGCAGTTCTTC
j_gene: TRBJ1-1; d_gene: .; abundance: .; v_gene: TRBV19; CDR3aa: CASSIWSEAFF; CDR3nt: TGTGCCAGTAGTATTTGGAGTGAAGCTTTCTTT
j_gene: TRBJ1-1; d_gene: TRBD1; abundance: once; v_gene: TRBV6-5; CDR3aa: CASSYPNRGRDTEAFF; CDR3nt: TGTGCCAGCAGTTACCCCAACAGGGGGCGCGACACTGAAGCTTTCTTT
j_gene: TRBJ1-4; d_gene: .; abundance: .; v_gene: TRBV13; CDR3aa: CASSSTNSGAGKLFF; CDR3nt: TGTGCCAGCAGTTCCACCAACTCGGGAGCCGGGAAACTGTTTTTT
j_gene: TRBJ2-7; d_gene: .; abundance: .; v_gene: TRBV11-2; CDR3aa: CASSLQPGGTYEQYF; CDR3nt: TGTGCCAGCAGCCTCCAACCAGGAGGGACCTACGAGCAGTACTTC
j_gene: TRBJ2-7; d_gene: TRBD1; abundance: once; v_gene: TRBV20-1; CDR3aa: CSADRGYEQYF; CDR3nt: TGCAGTGCTGACAGGGGCTACGAGCAGTACTTC
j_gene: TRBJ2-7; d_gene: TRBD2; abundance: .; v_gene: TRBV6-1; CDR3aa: CASSDVAGEFYEQYF; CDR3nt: TGTGCCAGCAGTGACGTAGCGGGAGAGTTCTACGAGCAGTACTTC
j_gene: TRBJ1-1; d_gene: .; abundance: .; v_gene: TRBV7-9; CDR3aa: CASSTTGLNTEAFF; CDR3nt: TGTGCCAGCAGCACCACAGGTCTGAACACTGAAGCTTTCTTT
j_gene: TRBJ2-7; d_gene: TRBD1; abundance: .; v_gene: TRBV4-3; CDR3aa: CASSQGGTGSFEQYF; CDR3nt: TGCGCCAGCAGCCAAGGGGGGACAGGTTCTTTCGAGCAGTACTTC
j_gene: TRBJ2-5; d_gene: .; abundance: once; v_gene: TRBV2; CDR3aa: CASSELQETQYF; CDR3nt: TGTGCCAGCAGTGAACTACAAGAGACCCAGTACTTC